This T cell receptor beta chain was recovered during a study of blood T cells in healthy people across ages. A sample-barcoded 5' primer and a J-beta primer mix were used in a second PCR of roughly 6 to 11 cycles. TCRdb re-called the 5' RACE reads through MiXCR, storing one row per CDR3 protein. The sample yields about 800,000 distinct CDR3 sequences, less than 60% seen once. Germline CDR1 reads SGHTS; CDR2 reads YDEGEE. This CDR3 has 16 residues. Trimming pared 2 bases from V and 0 bases from J, leaving 9 bases between. This rearrangement joins TRBV5-8 to TRBJ2-6, with D uncertain. This TCR was recovered from a man aged 80 or over in good health. Sequencing input: blood. CDR3 in DNA: TGTGCCAGCAGCTTCCGGGCGAGCTCTGGGGCCAACGTCCTGACTTTC. It yields the protein CASSFRASSGANVLTF.